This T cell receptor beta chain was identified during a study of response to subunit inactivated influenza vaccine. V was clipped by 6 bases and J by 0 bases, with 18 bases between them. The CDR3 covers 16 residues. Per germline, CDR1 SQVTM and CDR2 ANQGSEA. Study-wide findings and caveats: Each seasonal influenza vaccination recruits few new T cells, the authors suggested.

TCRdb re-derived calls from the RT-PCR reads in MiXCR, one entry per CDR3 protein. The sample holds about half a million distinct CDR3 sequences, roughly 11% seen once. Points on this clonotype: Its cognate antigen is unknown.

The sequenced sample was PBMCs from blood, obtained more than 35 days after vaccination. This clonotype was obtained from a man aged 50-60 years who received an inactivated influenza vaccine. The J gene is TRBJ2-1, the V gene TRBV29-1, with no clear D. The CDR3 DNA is TGCAGCGTGGTTATAGACGTGGCGAGCTCCTACAATGAGCAGTTCTTC. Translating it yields CSVVIDVASSYNEQFF.